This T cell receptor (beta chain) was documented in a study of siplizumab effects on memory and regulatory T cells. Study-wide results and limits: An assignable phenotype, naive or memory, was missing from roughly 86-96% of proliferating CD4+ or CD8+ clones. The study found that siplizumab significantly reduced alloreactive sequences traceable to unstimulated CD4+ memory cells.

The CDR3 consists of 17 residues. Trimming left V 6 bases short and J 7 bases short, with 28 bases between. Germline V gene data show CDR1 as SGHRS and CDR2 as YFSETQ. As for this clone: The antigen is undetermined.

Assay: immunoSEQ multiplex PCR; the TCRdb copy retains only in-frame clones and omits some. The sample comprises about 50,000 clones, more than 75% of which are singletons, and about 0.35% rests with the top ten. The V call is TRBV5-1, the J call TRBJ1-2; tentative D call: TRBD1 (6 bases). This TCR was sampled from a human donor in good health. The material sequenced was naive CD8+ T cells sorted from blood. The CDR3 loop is CASKEKPGAGALFGYTF. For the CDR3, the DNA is TGCGCCAGCAAGGAGAAGCCGGGGGCAGGGGCCCTATTTGGCTACACCTTC.